The 32 T cell receptor beta chains below were found in one sample sequenced in a study of cytomegalovirus exposure and HLA in healthy donors. Use of 60 Vbeta and 13 Jbeta primers characterized the PCR. The repertoire was sequenced with immunoSEQ multiplex PCR; TCRdb's copy has only in-frame clones and lacks some. The sample lists 150,000 to 200,000 clones, 75% to 90% seen once, with 0.9% to 1.2% in the top ten. Sequencing was done on a sample of PBMCs. The receptors were sampled from a boy aged 2 to 10 in good health and CMV-seronegative.

This clone has a handful of counts. The chain employs TRBV5-1 and TRBJ2-1; 9 bases are a match to TRBD2. CDR3 size: 15 residues. Per germline, CDR1 SGHRS and CDR2 YFSETQ. V lost 4 bases to trimming and J lost 4 bases; unmatched junction nucleotides: 6. In DNA form, the CDR3 reads TGCGCCAGCAGCCCCTGGACTAGCGCGTACAATGAGCAGTTCTTC. It specifies CASSPWTSAYNEQFF.

The chain has TRBV2 and TRBJ2-1, with TRBD2 matching 10 bases. With 6 bases clipped from V and 6 bases from J, the junction kept 14 bases outside the gene matches. The CDR3 is made up of 17 amino acids. CDR1 is SNHLY and CDR2 is FYNNEI in the germline V gene. The CDR3 here is CASRGGTSASRGNEQFF. In nucleotides, the CDR3 is TGTGCCAGCAGAGGAGGGACTAGCGCCTCTCGGGGCAATGAGCAGTTCTTC.

This rearrangement joins TRBV6-1 to TRBJ2-5, with D uncertain. Matching the DNA end better, TRBJ2-7 makes the J call doubtful. Germline values: CDR1 MNHNS, CDR2 SASEGT. The CDR3 loop spans 15 amino acids. CDR3 loop: CASTNIDHSSYEQYF. DNA for the CDR3: TGTGCCAGCACCAATATCGACCATAGCTCCTACGAGCAGTACTTC.

The genes are TRBV11-2 and TRBJ1-3; D remains ambiguous. Germline V gives CDR1 SGHAT, CDR2 FQNNGV. V dropped 5 bases and J dropped 2 bases, with 16 bases sitting between them. The CDR3 consists of 16 residues. The CDR3 sequence: CASSPPLVGAGNTIYF. CDR3 DNA: TGTGCCAGCAGCCCACCCCTTGTGGGAGCTGGAAACACCATATATTTT. The full variable domain, with the rest looked up from reference TRBV11-2 and TRBJ1-3, is EAGVAQSPRYKIIEKRQSVAFWCNPISGHATLYWYQQILGQGPKLLIQFQNNGVVDDSQLPKDRFSAERLKGVDSTLKIQPAKLEDSAVYLCASSPPLVGAGNTIYFGEGSWLTVV.

This chain links TRBV10-3 with TRBJ2-7; D is unclear. The CDR3 spans 14 residues. V was pared by 0 bases and J by 3 bases, with 9 bases between. Germline CDR1 is ENHRY and CDR2 is SYGVKD. For the CDR3, the DNA is TGTGCCATCAGTGAGTCCCAGAATTACTACGAGCAGTACTTC. This sequence encodes CAISESQNYYEQYF.

The rearrangement uses TRBV9 and TRBJ2-5; 15 bases align to TRBD2. CDR1 and CDR2 from the germline V gene are SGDLS and YYNGEE. The CDR3 contains 16 residues. V was clipped by 10 bases and J by 1 base; unmatched bases: 8. The CDR3 sequence: CAQRTSGGGTQETQYF. The DNA of the CDR3 is TGTGCCCAAAGGACTAGCGGGGGGGGTACCCAAGAGACCCAGTACTTC. The full variable domain, rest sourced from reference TRBV9 and TRBJ2-5, is DSGVTQTPKHLITATGQRVTLRCSPRSGDLSVYWYQQSLDQGLQFLIQYYNGEERAKGNILERFSAQQFPDLHSELNLSSLELGDSALYFCAQRTSGGGTQETQYFGPGTRLLVL.

This clone occurred a few times. The chain links TRBV7-9 to TRBJ2-1, with D possibly matching TRBD1 (6 bases). Germline CDR1 reads SEHNR; CDR2 reads FQNEAQ (reference sequence). This CDR3 region has 13 residues. The V and J ends lost 5 bases and 4 bases respectively, with 9 bases between them. The CDR3 DNA sequence: TGTGCCAGCAGCCGACAGGTTTACAATGAGCAGTTCTTC. The encoded protein is CASSRQVYNEQFF.

J is TRBJ1-1 and V is TRBV5-1; D is uncertain. Germline CDR1 is SGHRS and CDR2 is YFSETQ. The V end lost 8 bases, the J end lost 5 bases, and 10 bases lay between the germline ends. The CDR3 is 11 amino acids. This CDR3 reads CASGSSTEAFF. The CDR3 DNA is TGCGCCAGTGGGAGTTCAACTGAAGCTTTCTTT.

This clone was detected only once. The V gene is TRBV15, the J gene TRBJ1-1; 8 bases align to TRBD1. This CDR3 has 13 residues. Germline loops: CDR1 LNHNV, CDR2 YYDKDF (reference sequence). Unmatched junction bases numbered 2, after V lost 6 bases and J lost 2 bases. The CDR3 reads CATRDRDNTEAFF. CDR3 bases: TGTGCCACCAGGGACAGGGACAACACTGAAGCTTTCTTT.

This rearrangement joins TRBV9 to TRBJ2-3, with TRBD2 matching 7 bases. J lost 8 bases, V lost 5 bases, and 2 bases had no gene match. This CDR3 spans 11 amino acids. Germline V CDR1 and CDR2: SGDLS, YYNGEE. DNA for the CDR3: TGTGCCAGCAGTGGCGGGGGTACGCAGTATTTT. Its protein is CASSGGGTQYF.

The CDR3 reads CSVGRGYEQYF. The CDR3 DNA reads as TGCAGCGTTGGCAGGGGCTACGAGCAGTACTTC. The chain recombines TRBV29-1 with TRBJ2-7; D is possibly TRBD1 (6 bases). The CDR3 length is 11 residues. The V end was cut by 4 bases, the J end by 3 bases, with 7 bases between. The germline gives CDR1 SQVTM, CDR2 ANQGSEA.

This sequence joins TRBV27 and TRBJ1-4; 9 bases are shared with TRBD1. Germline V CDR1 and CDR2: MNHEY, SMNVEV (reference sequence). This CDR3 has 13 amino acids. Trimming cost V 6 bases and J 8 bases; bases outside gene matches: 4. The CDR3 DNA reads TGTGCCAGCAGGGACAGGGGTTACGAAAAACTGTTTTTT. Translation gives CASRDRGYEKLFF.

Only one count was recorded for this clone. CDR3 region: CASSNQTGENTGELFF. CDR3 bases: TGTGCCAGCAGCAATCAGACCGGAGAAAACACCGGGGAGCTGTTTTTT. This rearrangement joins TRBV21-1 to TRBJ2-2; TRBD2 is the table's D call, not checked against the DNA. TRBV21-1 is annotated as a pseudogene. The CDR3 length is 16 residues.

V and J are TRBV29-1 and TRBJ1-5; D possibly corresponds to TRBD1 (6 bases). Germline CDR1 SQVTM, CDR2 ANQGSEA. This CDR3 contains 13 residues. V was pared by 3 bases and J by 6 bases, with 12 bases between. CDR3 DNA: TGCAGCGTTGAGGGGGCCTTCGGTCAGCCCCAGCATTTT. Its protein is CSVEGAFGQPQHF. Variable domain in full (rest from reference TRBV29-1 and TRBJ1-5): SAVISQKPSRDICQRGTSLTIQCQVDSQVTMMFWYRQQPGQSLTLIATANQGSEATYESGFVIDKFPISRPNLTFSTLTVSNMSPEDSSIYLCSVEGAFGQPQHFGDGTRLSIL.

This clone has just one count. This chain connects TRBV18 to TRBJ2-3, with a weak D call TRBD2 (7 bases). The CDR3 runs 16 residues. Germline V gene sequence: CDR1 KGHSH, CDR2 LQKENI. V was shortened by 1 base and J by 6 bases, with 17 bases between the two germline ends. The CDR3 here is CASSPLLGGPRDTQYF. CDR3 in DNA: TGTGCCAGCTCACCACTGCTGGGGGGGCCACGGGATACGCAGTATTTT.

The rearrangement uses TRBV18 and TRBJ1-1, with TRBD1 identical over 9 bases. The CDR3 has 17 amino acids. The ends lost 0 bases at V and 4 bases at J; junction bases unmatched: 9. Per germline, CDR1 KGHSH and CDR2 LQKENI. The CDR3 reads CASSPPAGQGYATEAFF. In DNA, the CDR3 is TGTGCCAGCTCACCACCGGCAGGACAGGGGTACGCCACTGAAGCTTTCTTT.

The J gene is TRBJ1-2, the V gene TRBV9, with TRBD1 matching over 9 bases. The CDR3 totals 15 residues. Trimming cost V 5 bases and J 4 bases; bases outside gene matches: 9. Per the germline V gene, CDR1 is SGDLS and CDR2 is YYNGEE. The CDR3 sequence is CASRFLDRGSYGYTF. DNA for the CDR3: TGTGCCAGCAGGTTTTTGGACAGGGGATCCTATGGCTACACCTTC.

V is TRBV5-4 and J is TRBJ2-5; 8 bases map to TRBD2. Unmatched junction bases numbered 15, after V lost 1 base and J lost 7 bases. This CDR3 has 17 amino acids. Germline CDR1 is SGHNT and CDR2 is YYREEE (reference sequence). CDR3 DNA sequence: TGTGCCAGCAGCTTGCGCCTACGGGGGGGCCTTCCGGGGACCCAGTACTTC. This gives the protein CASSLRLRGGLPGTQYF.

In its sample, this clone was seen a few times. The chain is built from TRBV2 and TRBJ1-6, with D possibly being TRBD1 (5 bases). This CDR3 is 13 amino acids long. Germline CDR1 reads SNHLY; CDR2 reads FYNNEI. Trimming removed 7 bases from V and 10 bases from J, with 14 bases in between. The CDR3 loop reads CASIRVAHSPLHF. Here the CDR3 DNA reads TGTGCCAGCATCAGGGTTGCCCACTCACCCCTCCACTTT.

The chain combines TRBV7-9 with TRBJ2-5, with TRBD2 matching 7 bases. V trimming: 5 bases; J trimming: 5 bases; junction bases outside the gene matches: 8. CDR1 and CDR2 (germline): SEHNR, FQNEAQ (reference sequence). The CDR3 length is 14 residues. The CDR3 bases are TGTGCCAGCAGCCTCATCTCTAGCGGCGAGACCCAGTACTTC. Its protein product is CASSLISSGETQYF.

The chain uses TRBV2 and TRBJ1-3; D unresolved. Germline CDR1 SNHLY, CDR2 FYNNEI. With 7 bases removed from V and 4 bases from J, the gap between germline ends came to 20 bases. The CDR3 spans 16 residues. CDR3 sequence: CASTPEGLLSGNTIYF. CDR3 DNA sequence: TGTGCCAGCACTCCAGAGGGTCTCCTGTCGGGAAACACCATATATTTT.

V is TRBV30 and J is TRBJ2-2; no definite D call. The CDR3 spans 16 residues. Between the trimmed V and J ends, which lost 3 bases and 1 base, there was a span of 15 bases. Germline-derived CDR1 and CDR2 are GTSNPN and SVGIG (reference sequence). This chain's CDR3 is CAWSHLVVGNTGELFF. As DNA, the CDR3 is TGTGCCTGGAGCCACCTAGTGGTCGGGAACACCGGGGAGCTGTTTTTT.

This clone was seen only once. This sequence joins TRBV11-2 and TRBJ1-1; D gene ambiguous. From germline, CDR1 is SGHAT and CDR2 FQNNGV. V dropped 3 bases and J dropped 1 base, with 6 bases sitting between them. The CDR3 runs to 13 residues. CDR3 DNA: TGTGCCAGCAGCTTGTGGGCGAACACTGAAGCTTTCTTT. This encodes CASSLWANTEAFF. The entire variable domain, with the rest obtained from reference TRBV11-2 and TRBJ1-1, is as follows: EAGVAQSPRYKIIEKRQSVAFWCNPISGHATLYWYQQILGQGPKLLIQFQNNGVVDDSQLPKDRFSAERLKGVDSTLKIQPAKLEDSAVYLCASSLWANTEAFFGQGTRLTVV.

This clone was picked up a small number of times. The rearrangement links TRBV7-8 to TRBJ1-4; a possible D gene is TRBD1 (5 bases). Looked up from germline, CDR1 is SGHVS and CDR2 is FQNEAQ. The V gene lost 8 bases and the J gene lost 4 bases, with 14 bases spanning the gap. This CDR3 is built from 14 residues. CDR3 sequence (DNA): TGTGCCAGCTGTGACAGCTCTTTTAATGAAAAACTGTTTTTT. Translation gives CASCDSSFNEKLFF.

This clone was seen just once. The chain joins TRBV12-5 to TRBJ2-7; D not certain. This CDR3 region has 14 residues. Germline CDR1 reads LGHNT; CDR2 reads FRNRAP. V lost 2 bases, J lost 4 bases, and 12 bases lay in between. CDR3 nucleotides: TGTGCTAGTGGTTTGAACAGCCCCCCGTACGAGCAGTACTTC. Its translation is CASGLNSPPYEQYF.

The chain is built from TRBV19 and TRBJ2-7, with D possibly TRBD2 on 5 matching bases. CDR1 LNHDA and CDR2 SQIVND come from the germline V gene (reference sequence). There are 14 residues in the CDR3. With 3 bases removed from V and 6 bases from J, the gap between germline ends came to 15 bases. The CDR3 spells CASSINPSGSEQYF. The CDR3 region has the DNA TGTGCCAGTAGTATTAACCCGTCGGGGAGCGAGCAGTACTTC.

This clone was counted a single time. This chain uses TRBV29-1 with TRBJ1-1; 10 bases line up with TRBD1. The CDR3 is made up of 11 amino acids. After removal of 7 bases from V and 11 bases from J, the junction contained 7 bases not matched to a gene. Germline CDR1 and CDR2: SQVTM and ANQGSEA. Here the CDR3 reads CSGLDRGRAFF. CDR3 nucleotides: TGCAGCGGACTAGACAGGGGGCGCGCTTTCTTT.

The rearrangement joins TRBV4-1 to TRBJ2-7; TRBD2 might be the D (5 bases). The V gene's germline CDR1 is MGHRA and CDR2 YSYEKL. CDR3 length equals 15 residues. Trimming removed 0 bases from V and 0 bases from J, with 9 bases in between. The DNA of the CDR3 is TGCGCCAGCAGCCAAGATAGGGAGAGCTCCTACGAGCAGTACTTC. Amino acid sequence: CASSQDRESSYEQYF.

V gene TRBV5-4 combines with J gene TRBJ2-3; 7 bases match TRBD1. This CDR3 has 14 amino acids. Germline V CDR1 and CDR2: SGHNT, YYREEE (reference sequence). V lost 7 bases and J lost 3; bases outside the gene matches: 8. The CDR3 sequence is CASGQVVGTDTQYF. CDR3 sequence (DNA): TGTGCCAGCGGACAGGTCGTAGGGACAGATACGCAGTATTTT.

The V gene is TRBV11-3, the J gene TRBJ2-1, with TRBD2 matching 8 bases. This CDR3 spans 13 amino acids. The V segment lost 4 bases and the J segment 6 bases; nucleotides outside the gene matches: 2. Germline CDR1 reads SGHNT; CDR2 reads YENEEA. DNA for the CDR3: TGTGCCAGCAGCTCCCGGGGGGGCAATGAGCAGTTCTTC. This gives the protein CASSSRGGNEQFF.

The chain carries TRBV29-1 and TRBJ2-7, with 8 bases that match TRBD2. The V segment lost 8 bases and the J segment 1 base; nucleotides outside the gene matches: 16. Germline CDR1 SQVTM, CDR2 ANQGSEA. The CDR3 spans 16 residues. CDR3 sequence reads: CSPTPGSGVISYEQYF. CDR3 coding DNA: TGCAGCCCTACCCCAGGTAGCGGGGTTATATCCTACGAGCAGTACTTC.

The rearrangement uses TRBV12-2 and TRBJ1-5; the listed D gene, TRBD1, was not tested against the DNA. TRBV12-2 is a documented pseudogene. The CDR3 is 13 amino acids. CDR3 sequence reads: CASRLVSGLSQHF. The CDR3 DNA reads TGTGCAAGTCGCTTAGTATCAGGGTTGTCCCAGCATTTT.